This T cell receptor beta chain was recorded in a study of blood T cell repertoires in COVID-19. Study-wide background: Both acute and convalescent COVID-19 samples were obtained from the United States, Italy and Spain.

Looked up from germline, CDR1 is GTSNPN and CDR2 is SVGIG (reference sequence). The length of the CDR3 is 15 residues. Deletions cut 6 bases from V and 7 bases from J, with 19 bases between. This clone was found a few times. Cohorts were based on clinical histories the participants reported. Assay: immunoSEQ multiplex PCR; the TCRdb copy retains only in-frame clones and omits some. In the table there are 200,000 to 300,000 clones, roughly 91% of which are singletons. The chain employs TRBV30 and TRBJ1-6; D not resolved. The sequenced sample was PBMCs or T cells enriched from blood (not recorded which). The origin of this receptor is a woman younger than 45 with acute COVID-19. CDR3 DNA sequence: TGTGCCTGTGATCCTCCGGAGGCTGGAAATTCACCCCTCCACTTT. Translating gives CACDPPEAGNSPLHF.